The clone carrying this T cell receptor beta chain was counted between two and nine times. Its cognate antigen is unknown. The junction departs from the called germline gene at one end, perhaps through a read error. The data originate from a study of beta chain features in type 1 diabetes. The CDR3 covers 16 residues. Germline lookup yields CDR1 SGHTA and CDR2 FQGNSA. As every portion of the isolated RNA was reverse transcribed, the sequencing read expressed TCRB transcripts. Measured with immunoSEQ multiplex PCR; TCRdb has only the in-frame clones, and not every one. The repertoire includes 300,000 to 450,000 clones, 9.6% of them detected once, and about 0.6% sits in the top ten. Study-wide points: Researchers report that Type 1 diabetes patients had moderately but significantly shorter TCRB CDR3s across all four CD4+ subsets. A definitive answer on HLA type influencing TCRB rearrangement was not reached here.

The source of this sequence is a man aged 25-40 years with type 1 diabetes. Sequenced input: central memory CD4+ T cells from blood. The chain couples TRBV7-2 to TRBJ2-1; TRBD2 matches at 9 bases. The CDR3 is CASSQVGGRGFDEQFF. CDR3 DNA: TGCGCCAGCAGCCAAGTCGGCGGGAGGGGATTCGATGAGCAGTTCTTC.